This T cell receptor beta chain appears in the sequencing data of a study of T cells in Graves' hyperthyroidism and ophthalmopathy. With regard to this clonotype: At one boundary the junction diverges from the germline segment, which might be a read error.

Regions amplified from RNA transcripts were the TCR beta CDR3 regions. TCR CDR3 underwent first-round RT-PCR with the HTBI primer set. TCRdb fed the multiplex PCR reads into MiXCR, producing one record per CDR3 protein. The sample shows 600,000 to 800,000 distinct CDR3 sequences, around 40% of them seen only once. Absence of ophthalmopathy progression within 18 months defined stable Graves' hyperthyroidism. CDR1 is SGHTA, CDR2 FQGNSA, per germline. This CDR3 spans 17 amino acids. V usage is TRBV7-2 and J usage is TRBJ1-1; the match to TRBD1 covers 12 bases. The source of this sequence is a woman aged 40 to 50 with Graves' hyperthyroidism. The sequenced sample consisted of blood. The CDR3 region has the DNA TGCGCCAGCAGCCAAGGGCCGGGACAGGGGGCGAACACTGAAGCTTTCTTT. It encodes CASSQGPGQGANTEAFF.